The source of this T cell receptor (beta chain) is a study of cytomegalovirus exposure and HLA in healthy donors. Study results and caveats: Most TCRs appeared rarely, but some public TCRs recurred in many donors. It was found in a later analysis that first-cohort TCR clusters tended to co-occur in the roughly 120 validation repertoires.

Comments on this clone: The target antigen is unknown.

Data came from immunoSEQ multiplex PCR; TCRdb stores just in-frame clones and leaves some out. The sample lists roughly 60,000 clones, over 90% occurring once. Germline assignment: CDR1 SGDLS and CDR2 YYNGEE. The CDR3 length is 14 residues. The V and J ends lost 4 bases and 6 bases respectively, with 14 bases between them. The V call is TRBV9, the J call TRBJ2-1, with D maybe TRBD2 (6 bases). Material: PBMCs. The source of this sequence is a man younger than 30 in good health and CMV-seronegative. The CDR3 protein is CASSPWDSPNEQFF. In nucleotides, the CDR3 is TGTGCCAGCAGCCCGTGGGACTCGCCCAATGAGCAGTTCTTC.